The 5 T cell receptor beta chains given below trace back to one sample, sequenced in a study of blood T cell repertoires in COVID-19. Measured with immunoSEQ multiplex PCR; TCRdb has only the in-frame clones, and not every one. This sample has tens of thousands of clones, with 88% found just once. The material sequenced was peripheral blood. The origin of the receptors is an older woman with acute or convalescent COVID-19.

The V call is TRBV9, the J call TRBJ2-5, with D possibly matching TRBD2 (5 bases). Trimming cost V 3 bases and J 5 bases, with 20 bases left between them. The germline V gene has CDR1 SGDLS and CDR2 YYNGEE. The length of the CDR3 is 16 residues. The DNA for the CDR3 is TGTGCCAGCAGCGCCCAAGGGCGCGGAGGAGTGGAGACCCAGTACTTC. Its translation: CASSAQGRGGVETQYF.

V gene TRBV7-2 combines with J gene TRBJ2-5; D is ambiguous. The V gene lost 7 bases and the J gene lost 2 bases, with 11 bases spanning the gap. Germline lookup yields CDR1 SGHTA and CDR2 FQGNSA. This CDR3 spans 13 amino acids. Written as DNA, the CDR3 is TGTGCCAGCACTAACGCGGAGCAAGAGACCCAGTACTTC. Translating it yields CASTNAEQETQYF.

The chain uses TRBV6-1 and TRBJ2-5; 7 nucleotides align to TRBD1. J lost 1 base, V lost 3 bases, and 8 bases had no gene match. CDR1 MNHNS and CDR2 SASEGT come from the germline V gene. The CDR3 extends over 16 amino acids. In DNA, the CDR3 is TGTGCCAGCAGTGAGGACAGGTTGCTCCCCCAAGAGACCCAGTACTTC. Amino acid sequence: CASSEDRLLPQETQYF.

V gene TRBV18 combines with J gene TRBJ1-6; D perhaps matches TRBD1 (6 bases). The V and J ends lost 2 bases and 6 bases respectively, with 8 bases between them. This CDR3 contains 14 residues. Germline V gives CDR1 KGHSH, CDR2 LQKENI. The chain's CDR3 is CASSPAQGNSPLHF. The CDR3 nucleotides read TGTGCCAGCTCACCAGCACAGGGTAATTCACCCCTCCACTTT.

The chain uses TRBV5-4 and TRBJ2-1; TRBD2 agrees at 8 bases. Germline lookup yields CDR1 SGHNT and CDR2 YYREEE (reference sequence). CDR3 length equals 14 residues. J gave up 8 bases and V 4 bases, and 8 bases lay outside the gene matches. The CDR3 reads CASSPSGRGDEQFF. In nucleotides, the CDR3 is TGTGCCAGCAGCCCGAGCGGGAGAGGGGATGAGCAGTTCTTC.